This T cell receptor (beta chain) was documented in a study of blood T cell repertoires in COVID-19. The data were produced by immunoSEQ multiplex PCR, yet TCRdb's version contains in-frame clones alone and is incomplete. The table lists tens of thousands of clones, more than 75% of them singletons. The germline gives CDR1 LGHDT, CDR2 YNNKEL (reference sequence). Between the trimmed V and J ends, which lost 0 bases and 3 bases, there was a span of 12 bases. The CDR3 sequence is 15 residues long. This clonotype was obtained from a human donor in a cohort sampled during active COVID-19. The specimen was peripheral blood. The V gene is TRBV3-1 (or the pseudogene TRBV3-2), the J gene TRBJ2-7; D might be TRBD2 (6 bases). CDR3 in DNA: TGTGCCAGCAGCCAAGATCGTAGTAGCGGCTACGAGCAGTACTTC. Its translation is CASSQDRSSGYEQYF.